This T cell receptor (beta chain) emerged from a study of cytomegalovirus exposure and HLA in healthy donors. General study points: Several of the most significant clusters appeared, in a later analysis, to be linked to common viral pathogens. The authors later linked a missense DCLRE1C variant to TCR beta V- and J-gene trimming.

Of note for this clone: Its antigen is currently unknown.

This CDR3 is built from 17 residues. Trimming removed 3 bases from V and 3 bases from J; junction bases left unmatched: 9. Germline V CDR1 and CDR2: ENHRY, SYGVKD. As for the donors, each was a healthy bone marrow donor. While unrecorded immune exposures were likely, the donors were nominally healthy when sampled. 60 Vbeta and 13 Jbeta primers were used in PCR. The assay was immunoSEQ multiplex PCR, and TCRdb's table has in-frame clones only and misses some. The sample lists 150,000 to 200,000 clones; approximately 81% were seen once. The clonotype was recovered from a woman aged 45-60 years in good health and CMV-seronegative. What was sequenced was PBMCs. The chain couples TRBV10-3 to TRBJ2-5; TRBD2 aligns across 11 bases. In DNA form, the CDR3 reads TGTGCCATCAGTGAACCCCCTAGCGGGAGGAGGAAAGAGACCCAGTACTTC. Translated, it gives CAISEPPSGRRKETQYF.